The 9 T cell receptor beta chains listed next were all sequenced from one sample in a study of technical replicates of blood from several donors. Sequenced by immunoSEQ multiplex PCR; TCRdb stores in-frame clones only, minus some. The sample has some 66,000 clones, 88% seen once. Sequenced sample: PBMCs. These receptor sequences come from a human donor in good health. Some clones in this sample may be carry-over from other donors' samples.

V usage is TRBV18 and J usage is TRBJ1-1, with D unresolved. The ends were cut back, 3 bases at V and 3 bases at J, with 8 bases in the middle. The CDR3 totals 13 residues. Germline V gene lookup returns CDR1 KGHSH and CDR2 LQKENI. This CDR3 is CASSPNQDTEAFF. DNA for the CDR3: TGTGCCAGCTCACCCAACCAGGACACTGAAGCTTTCTTT. Together with reference TRBV18 and TRBJ1-1, the CDR3 gives the full variable domain: NAGVMQNPRHLVRRRGQEARLRCSPMKGHSHVYWYRQLPEEGLKFMVYLQKENIIDESGMPKERFSAEFPKEGPSILRIQQVVRGDSAAYFCASSPNQDTEAFFGQGTRLTVV.

This clone was seen once. V usage is TRBV4-3 and J usage is TRBJ1-1; 9 positions agree with TRBD1. The ends lost 3 bases at V and 0 bases at J; junction bases unmatched: 2. Germline V gene lookup returns CDR1 LGHNA and CDR2 YSLEER. The CDR3 is 15 residues long. CDR3 protein: CASSQDRGLNTEAFF. Here the CDR3 DNA reads TGCGCCAGCAGCCAGGACAGGGGCCTGAACACTGAAGCTTTCTTT.

The chain links TRBV10-3 to TRBJ2-5; 8 positions match TRBD1. V was pared by 5 bases and J by 2 bases, with 7 bases of the junction left unmatched. Germline assignment: CDR1 ENHRY and CDR2 SYGVKD. The CDR3 runs to 15 residues. This CDR3 is CAISLAGDRQETQYF. Here the CDR3 DNA reads TGTGCCATCAGTCTGGCAGGGGACAGGCAAGAGACCCAGTACTTC.

This sequence joins TRBV7-9 and TRBJ2-2, with 9 bases matching TRBD1. The ends lost 5 bases at V and 4 bases at J; junction bases unmatched: 8. CDR3 length: 16 residues. Looked up from germline, CDR1 is SEHNR and CDR2 is FQNEAQ (reference sequence). This CDR3 reads CASSVGQGPSTGELFF. CDR3 DNA sequence: TGTGCCAGCAGCGTTGGACAGGGGCCTTCCACCGGGGAGCTGTTTTTT.

This rearrangement joins TRBV6-5 to TRBJ2-2; the D is unclear. The germline gives CDR1 MNHEY, CDR2 SVGAGI. The CDR3 has 15 amino acids. The ends were cut back, 0 bases at V and 1 base at J, with 6 bases in the middle. The CDR3 region is CASSYSPGNTGELFF. The CDR3 DNA follows: TGTGCCAGCAGTTACTCGCCAGGGAACACCGGGGAGCTGTTTTTT.

CDR3 loop: CASSQDGTRGGTQYF. The CDR3 DNA sequence: TGCGCCAGCAGCCAAGATGGGACTAGGGGGGGGACCCAGTACTTC. The chain has TRBV4-3 and TRBJ2-5; 8 bases line up with TRBD2. The V gene end was trimmed by 0 bases and the J gene end by 7 bases; junction bases not matched to a gene: 7. This CDR3 has 15 residues. CDR1 and CDR2 (germline): LGHNA, YSLEER.

V and J are TRBV30 and TRBJ2-5, with D possibly matching TRBD1 (5 bases). V shed 4 bases and J shed 4 bases, with 19 bases lying between them. The germline V gene encodes CDR1 GTSNPN and CDR2 SVGIG (reference sequence). CDR3 length equals 15 residues. The CDR3 reads CAWTPARQGGETQYF. The CDR3 DNA follows: TGTGCCTGGACCCCGGCCAGGCAGGGTGGAGAGACCCAGTACTTC.

The rearrangement uses TRBV27 and TRBJ2-1, with 7 nucleotides matching TRBD2. This CDR3 comprises 14 residues. V trimming: 5 bases; J trimming: 7 bases; junction bases outside the gene matches: 8. Germline V lookup: CDR1 MNHEY, CDR2 SMNVEV (reference sequence). In nucleotides, the CDR3 is TGTGCCAGCAGTACAGGACTAGGAGGGAATGAGCAGTTCTTC. Translating it yields CASSTGLGGNEQFF.

CDR3 nucleotide sequence: TGTGCCAGCTCACCACCGGATAGGACAGGGGGTGAGACCCAGTACTTC. The encoded protein is CASSPPDRTGGETQYF. The chain combines TRBV18 with TRBJ2-5; 10 nucleotides agree with TRBD1. CDR1 and CDR2 from the germline V gene are KGHSH and LQKENI. The CDR3 is made up of 16 amino acids. The V segment lost 0 bases and the J segment 5 bases; nucleotides outside the gene matches: 6.